These 32 T cell receptor beta chains share one sample of origin, sequenced in a study of T-cell reconstitution after alpha-beta-depleted transplantation in children. The authors prepared the TCRbeta library with unique molecular identifiers. One entry per CDR3 protein results from TCRdb running MiXCR on the PCR reads. The sample holds some 240,000 distinct CDR3 sequences; approximately 9.9% are singletons and the top ten take about 5.4%. Here the sequenced sample was PBMCs from the stem cell graft donor, taken from the stem cell graft. Receptors were obtained from a human donor who donated a stem cell graft to a child with SCID.

This clonotype came up many times. V usage is TRBV20-1 and J usage is TRBJ1-5, with 8 positions matching TRBD1. CDR1 and CDR2 (germline): DFQATT, SNEGSKA (reference sequence). J was trimmed by 4 bases and V by 5 bases; bases with no gene match: 7. This CDR3 has 14 amino acids. The CDR3 DNA follows: TGCAGTGCTCGTCAGGACAGGGAAAATCAGCCCCAGCATTTT. Amino acid sequence: CSARQDRENQPQHF.

This clonotype was counted many times. V usage is TRBV11-2 and J usage is TRBJ2-2; tentatively, D is TRBD1 (5 bases). CDR3 length: 16 amino acids. Deletions cut 5 bases from V and 6 bases from J, with 19 bases between. Germline CDR1 SGHAT, CDR2 FQNNGV. The CDR3 region is CASSGQKKIGAGELFF. CDR3 DNA sequence: TGTGCCAGCAGCGGACAAAAGAAGATTGGGGCCGGGGAGCTGTTTTTT.

This clonotype was counted at least ten times. The genes are TRBV11-2 and TRBJ2-2; D is possibly TRBD1 (5 bases). V dropped 2 bases and J dropped 0 bases, with 10 bases sitting between them. The CDR3 is made up of 16 amino acids. Germline values: CDR1 SGHAT, CDR2 FQNNGV. The CDR3 bases are TGTGCCAGCAGCTTATGGGGCTCGGCGAACACCGGGGAGCTGTTTTTT. Protein sequence: CASSLWGSANTGELFF.

The genes are TRBV29-1 and TRBJ2-7, with D possibly matching TRBD2 (6 bases). The germline V gene encodes CDR1 SQVTM and CDR2 ANQGSEA. V was trimmed by 4 bases and J by 5 bases, leaving 18 bases between them. This CDR3 has 14 amino acids. The chain's CDR3 is CSVVMRDGGHEQYF. The CDR3 nucleotides are TGCAGCGTTGTAATGCGGGACGGGGGACACGAGCAGTACTTC.

At least ten counts were recorded for this clonotype. The rearrangement uses TRBV7-9 and TRBJ1-2, with D possibly TRBD1 on 6 matching bases. V lost 3 bases, J lost 2 bases, and 10 bases lay in between. CDR1 SEHNR and CDR2 FQNEAQ come from the germline V gene (reference sequence). The CDR3 spans 14 residues. The DNA for the CDR3 is TGTGCCAGCAGCTTCGGGGGGCAGAACTATGGCTACACCTTC. Translated, it gives CASSFGGQNYGYTF.

Many counts were recorded for this clonotype. The rearrangement links TRBV2 to TRBJ1-1, with unresolved D. CDR1 SNHLY and CDR2 FYNNEI come from the germline V gene. The CDR3 has 13 residues. Trimming took off 5 bases at V and 8 bases at J, with 15 bases between the two ends. CDR3 nucleotides: TGTGCCAGCAGTCCAAGCTGGGGTGGGGAAGCTTTCTTT. This gives the protein CASSPSWGGEAFF.

This clonotype came up many times. This sequence joins TRBV7-2 and TRBJ2-7; tentative D call: TRBD1 (6 bases). The CDR3 is 17 residues long. Between the trimmed V and J ends, which lost 3 bases and 6 bases, there was a span of 24 bases. The germline V gene has CDR1 SGHTA and CDR2 FQGNSA. CDR3 bases: TGTGCCAGCAGCTTCAGGACCACACAGGGAATTCCCCTCGAGCAGTACTTC. Protein product: CASSFRTTQGIPLEQYF.

In its sample, this clonotype was seen many times. The CDR3 reads CASSLGTREADTQYF. CDR3 DNA: TGTGCCAGCAGCTTGGGCACCCGAGAGGCAGATACGCAGTATTTT. The genes are TRBV7-9 and TRBJ2-3, with unresolved D. The CDR3 totals 15 residues. Between the trimmed V and J ends, which lost 3 bases and 4 bases, there was a span of 14 bases. Looked up from germline, CDR1 is SEHNR and CDR2 is FQNEAQ (reference sequence).

There are many counts of this clonotype. The chain recombines TRBV6-5 with TRBJ1-1; tentative D call: TRBD1 (6 bases). Deletions cut 0 bases from V and 0 bases from J, with 14 bases between. The CDR3 sequence is 17 residues long. Germline lookup yields CDR1 MNHEY and CDR2 SVGAGI. The CDR3 DNA reads as TGTGCCAGCAGTTACTCGGGACACCGTCTAATGAACACTGAAGCTTTCTTT. It specifies CASSYSGHRLMNTEAFF.

This clonotype was recorded many times. The chain links TRBV5-1 to TRBJ1-1; 8 nucleotides align to TRBD1. CDR3 size: 13 residues. With 2 bases clipped from V and 7 bases from J, the junction kept 4 bases outside the gene matches. CDR1 and CDR2 (germline): SGHRS, YFSETQ. For the CDR3, the DNA is TGCGCCAGCAGCTTACGGACAGGGTTTGAAGCTTTCTTT. Translated, it gives CASSLRTGFEAFF. The whole variable domain, filled in from reference TRBV5-1 and TRBJ1-1, reads KAGVTQTPRYLIKTRGQQVTLSCSPISGHRSVSWYQQTPGQGLQFLFEYFSETQRNKGNFPGRFSGRQFSNSRSEMNVSTLELGDSALYLCASSLRTGFEAFFGQGTRLTVV.

The chain uses TRBV7-9 and TRBJ1-1, with 8 bases that match TRBD1. The germline V gene encodes CDR1 SEHNR and CDR2 FQNEAQ (reference sequence). The CDR3 contains 15 residues. Unmatched junction bases numbered 6, after V lost 6 bases and J lost 0 bases. Here the CDR3 reads CASSHGQGMNTEAFF. The CDR3 DNA sequence: TGTGCCAGCAGTCACGGACAGGGAATGAACACTGAAGCTTTCTTT.

This clonotype was counted ten times or more. This chain joins TRBV9 and TRBJ1-2; 8 bases fit TRBD1. V lost 4 bases, J lost 1 base, and 3 bases stayed unmatched. This CDR3 spans 14 amino acids. Germline-derived CDR1 and CDR2 are SGDLS and YYNGEE. The CDR3 region is CASSPQGVNYGYTF. The CDR3 region has the DNA TGTGCCAGCAGCCCACAGGGGGTTAACTATGGCTACACCTTC.

This clonotype was counted ten times or more. The chain employs TRBV6-5 and TRBJ1-5; 9 bases map to TRBD1. Germline CDR1 and CDR2: MNHEY and SVGAGI. CDR3 size: 19 residues. Losses at the gene ends were 0 bases for V and 0 bases for J; bases not matched to a gene: 9. The CDR3 region has the DNA TGTGCCAGCAGTTACTCGATAGGGACAGGGTCCTATAGCAATCAGCCCCAGCATTTT. Protein: CASSYSIGTGSYSNQPQHF.

At least ten counts were recorded for this clonotype. V usage is TRBV20-1 and J usage is TRBJ2-5; D perhaps matches TRBD1 (6 bases). Germline V gene sequence: CDR1 DFQATT, CDR2 SNEGSKA (reference sequence). Trimming removed 5 bases at V and 5 bases at J, with 21 bases between. CDR3 length: 15 amino acids. CDR3 in amino acids: CSAGYPTGPWETQYF. For the CDR3, the DNA is TGCAGTGCTGGGTACCCGACAGGACCCTGGGAGACCCAGTACTTC.

This clonotype was recorded a few times. The CDR3 bases are TGTGCCATCTCTAGGGGGACAGGGCGTGGCACCTTC. Amino acids: CAISRGTGRGTF. The chain has TRBV28 and TRBJ1-2, with TRBD1 matching 9 bases. The CDR3 runs 12 residues. V lost 10 bases, J lost 13 bases, and 13 bases stayed unmatched. The germline V gene encodes CDR1 MDHEN and CDR2 SYDVKM.

The genes are TRBV5-2 and TRBJ2-1; the D call in the table, TRBD1, was not verified against the DNA. TRBV5-2 is shown as a pseudogene. CDR3 length: 13 amino acids. The CDR3 sequence: CAVGTGGWDEQFF. DNA for the CDR3: TGTGCCGTGGGGACAGGGGGCTGGGATGAGCAGTTCTTC.

In this sample, this clonotype turned up many times. This chain uses TRBV7-7 with TRBJ2-5; D possibly uses TRBD1 or TRBD2 (5 bases each). Trimming shortened V by 4 bases and J by 3 bases, and 12 bases separated the two germline ends. CDR1 is SSHAT and CDR2 is FNYEAQ in the germline V gene (reference sequence). This CDR3 spans 14 amino acids. Here the CDR3 reads CASSSPQGEETQYF. The CDR3 bases are TGTGCCAGCAGCTCTCCCCAGGGAGAAGAGACCCAGTACTTC.

This clonotype was detected ten times or more. The chain recombines TRBV20-1 with TRBJ2-7; no definite D call. The length of the CDR3 is 18 residues. Germline V CDR1 and CDR2: DFQATT, SNEGSKA (reference sequence). Trimming stripped 0 bases from V and 1 base from J, with 22 bases between. The CDR3 DNA follows: TGCAGTGCTAGAGATGCCCGCACAAGGCCCGTACTATCCTACGAGCAGTACTTC. Residues: CSARDARTRPVLSYEQYF.

This clonotype occurred a few times. The CDR3 DNA reads TGTGCCAGCAGCTTAGTAGGCGGAGGGGATACGCAGTATTTT. This gives the protein CASSLVGGGDTQYF. The chain links TRBV7-2 to TRBJ2-3; D possibly corresponds to TRBD2 (6 bases). The germline V and J ends were trimmed by 1 base and 6 bases, with 11 bases remaining between them. The CDR3 contains 14 residues. CDR1 SGHTA and CDR2 FQGNSA come from the germline V gene.

Only a few counts were recorded for this clonotype. The rearrangement joins TRBV6-4 to TRBJ2-7, with 9 bases aligning to TRBD1. This CDR3 contains 16 residues. Germline lookup yields CDR1 MRHNA and CDR2 SNTAGT. J gave up 0 bases and V 7 bases, and 10 bases lay outside the gene matches. The CDR3: CASTPPGTGNSYEQYF. The CDR3, as DNA: TGTGCCAGCACCCCACCCGGGACAGGGAACTCCTACGAGCAGTACTTC.

This clonotype was recorded at least ten times. The chain has TRBV4-1 and TRBJ2-7; tentative D call: TRBD2 (6 bases). CDR1 is MGHRA, CDR2 YSYEKL, per germline. V was pared by 5 bases and J by 1 base, with 12 bases between. This CDR3 contains 14 residues. The CDR3 spells CASSIRRGSYEQYF. Written as DNA, the CDR3 is TGCGCCAGCAGCATAAGACGGGGGTCCTACGAGCAGTACTTC.

This chain connects TRBV2 to TRBJ1-5; D call uncertain. V was cut by 5 bases and J by 0 bases, with 5 bases left in between. The CDR3 sequence is 13 residues long. Germline lookup yields CDR1 SNHLY and CDR2 FYNNEI. The CDR3 region is CASSQHSNQPQHF. The CDR3 DNA is TGTGCCAGCAGTCAACATAGCAATCAGCCCCAGCATTTT.

At least ten counts were recorded for this clonotype. V and J are TRBV5-1 and TRBJ2-2; D is ambiguous. The CDR3 covers 15 residues. V lost 0 bases and J 5 bases, leaving 11 bases between the germline ends. In germline, CDR1 is SGHRS, CDR2 YFSETQ. The CDR3 DNA is TGCGCCAGCAGCTTGGAAGGCGCCAGAACCGGGGAGCTGTTTTTT. Translating gives CASSLEGARTGELFF.

This clonotype was observed at least ten times. The chain employs TRBV27 and TRBJ1-2; D gene unclear. V lost 8 bases to trimming and J lost 2 bases, with 24 bases between them. Per germline, CDR1 MNHEY and CDR2 SMNVEV (reference sequence). This CDR3 has 17 amino acids. The CDR3 region is CASVLTGHPGVNYGYTF. CDR3 nucleotide sequence: TGTGCCAGCGTGCTGACGGGCCATCCCGGCGTCAACTATGGCTACACCTTC.

This clonotype was seen many times. The CDR3 coding sequence is TGTGCCACCAGTGATTCAGGGACGGGCACAGATACGCAGTATTTT. Translating it yields CATSDSGTGTDTQYF. This chain uses TRBV24-1 with TRBJ2-3, with D perhaps assigned TRBD1 or TRBD2 (5 bases each). Germline V gives CDR1 KGHDR, CDR2 SFDVKD. The V gene lost 2 bases and the J gene lost 1 base, with 9 bases spanning the gap. The CDR3 sequence is 15 residues long.

Ten or more counts support this clonotype. The rearrangement joins TRBV6-2 or TRBV6-3 to TRBJ2-7; 9 nucleotides align to TRBD1. The V and J ends lost 7 bases and 2 bases, in that order; junction bases with no gene match: 6. The CDR3 spans 14 residues. CDR1 and CDR2 (germline): MNHEY, SVGEGT. CDR3 DNA sequence: TGTGCCAGCACCAAGGACAGGGGACCCTACGAGCAGTACTTC. This encodes CASTKDRGPYEQYF.

This clonotype was seen ten or more times. V and J are TRBV4-1 and TRBJ1-2, with a tentative D call TRBD1 (5 bases). The germline V gene has CDR1 MGHRA and CDR2 YSYEKL. Trimming pared 2 bases from V and 2 bases from J, leaving 15 bases between. The CDR3 extends over 16 amino acids. CDR3 residues: CASSQIMTAQNYGYTF. The CDR3 DNA reads TGCGCCAGCAGCCAAATAATGACAGCACAGAACTATGGCTACACCTTC.

This clonotype occurred many times. This chain uses TRBV5-1 with TRBJ2-5; no definite D call. V was cut by 1 base and J by 2 bases, with 9 bases left in between. The CDR3 is made up of 14 amino acids. Germline V gene lookup returns CDR1 SGHRS and CDR2 YFSETQ. The CDR3 nucleotides read TGCGCCAGCAGCTTGTCTCTAGGGCAAGAGACCCAGTACTTC. Translation gives CASSLSLGQETQYF.

In this sample, this clonotype turned up a few times. The rearrangement uses TRBV7-9 and TRBJ2-1; no clear D. The CDR3 is 12 residues long. CDR1 and CDR2 from the germline V gene are SEHNR and FQNEAQ (reference sequence). The ends were cut back, 3 bases at V and 7 bases at J, with 7 bases in the middle. The CDR3 DNA sequence: TGTGCCAGCAGCTTCGCAACTAATGAGCAGTTCTTC. Translating it yields CASSFATNEQFF.

This clonotype showed up many times. This sequence joins TRBV6-5 and TRBJ1-5; D gene ambiguous. CDR3 length equals 15 residues. V was trimmed by 0 bases and J by 0 bases, leaving 6 bases between them. The germline gives CDR1 MNHEY, CDR2 SVGAGI. The CDR3 DNA reads TGTGCCAGCAGTTACTCGACCGATAGCAATCAGCCCCAGCATTTT. The encoded protein is CASSYSTDSNQPQHF.

This clonotype showed up many times. The chain joins TRBV11-2 to TRBJ2-3; 13 positions agree with TRBD2. CDR1 and CDR2 from the germline V gene are SGHAT and FQNNGV. The CDR3 loop spans 16 amino acids. Unmatched junction bases numbered 3, after V lost 4 bases and J lost 2 bases. CDR3 in amino acids: CASSSTSGGATDTQYF. CDR3 DNA: TGTGCCAGCAGCTCTACTAGCGGGGGGGCCACAGATACGCAGTATTTT.

This clonotype was counted many times. The rearrangement uses TRBV5-1 and TRBJ2-3; D unclear. The V end lost 0 bases, the J end lost 4 bases, and 6 bases lay between the germline ends. CDR3 length: 13 residues. In germline, CDR1 is SGHRS, CDR2 YFSETQ. CDR3 region: CASSLGDADTQYF. The CDR3 DNA is TGCGCCAGCAGCTTGGGAGACGCAGATACGCAGTATTTT.